This T cell receptor beta chain was profiled in a study of blood T cell repertoires in COVID-19. Assay used: immunoSEQ multiplex PCR; TCRdb lists only in-frame clones, some missing. In the table there are hundreds of thousands of clones, around 91% of which are singletons. CDR1 SGHRS and CDR2 YFSETQ come from the germline V gene. V dropped 4 bases and J dropped 7; count of bases not matched to a gene: 10. The CDR3 length is 15 residues. The TCR comes from a woman younger than 35 with acute COVID-19. This chain joins TRBV5-1 and TRBJ1-2, with 10 nucleotides matching TRBD1. Sequenced material: PBMCs or T cells enriched from blood (not recorded which). The CDR3 sequence is CASSPGDRGWGGYTF. As DNA, the CDR3 is TGCGCCAGCAGCCCGGGGGACAGGGGCTGGGGTGGCTACACCTTC. Full variable domain (remainder filled in from reference TRBV5-1 and TRBJ1-2): KAGVTQTPRYLIKTRGQQVTLSCSPISGHRSVSWYQQTPGQGLQFLFEYFSETQRNKGNFPGRFSGRQFSNSRSEMNVSTLELGDSALYLCASSPGDRGWGGYTFGSGTRLTVV.